The sequence of this TCR beta chain was determined in a study of CD8 T cells in ankylosing spondylitis. Whole-study findings and limits: Ankylosing spondylitis blood appeared to carry a characteristic TCR beta motif of roughly eight highly homologous variants. Previous work reported some of these motif variants in the synovial fluid and blood of reactive arthritis. As reported, disease-linked clones showed significant enrichment in matched ankylosing spondylitis synovial fluid.

Making use of molecular barcodes, quantitative 5'-RACE generated TCR beta libraries. One entry per CDR3 protein results from TCRdb running MiXCR on the 5' RACE reads. The table lists hundreds of thousands of distinct CDR3 sequences, about 24% of them singletons. Germline V gene lookup returns CDR1 DFQATT and CDR2 SNEGSKA (reference sequence). This CDR3 region has 12 residues. Trimming removed 5 bases from V and 7 bases from J, with 12 bases in between. Details on this clonotype: The target antigen is unknown.

This sequence originates from a male donor with ankylosing spondylitis. The chain recombines TRBV20-1 with TRBJ2-1, with D possibly being TRBD2 (7 bases). Sample: blood, either unsorted or a sorted T cell fraction (not recorded which). The CDR3 sequence is CSAPGRGNEQFF. The CDR3 coding sequence is TGCAGTGCTCCTGGGAGGGGGAATGAGCAGTTCTTC.